These 27 T cell receptor beta chains were sequenced from one sample in a study of cytomegalovirus exposure and HLA in healthy donors. Both 60 Vbeta primers and 13 Jbeta primers went into the PCR. Sequencing was performed with immunoSEQ multiplex PCR; in TCRdb, only in-frame clones are kept and a portion is missing. The sample carries 45,000 to 65,000 clones, roughly 72% recorded once. Source material: PBMCs. All receptors come from a woman aged 50 to 60 in good health and CMV-seropositive.

The CDR3 bases are TGCGCCAGCAGCCTCCCGAGCTCCACAGATACGCAGTATTTT. Amino acid sequence: CASSLPSSTDTQYF. This chain connects TRBV5-1 to TRBJ2-3; D not resolved. Germline-derived CDR1 and CDR2 are SGHRS and YFSETQ. Trimming left V 4 bases short and J 2 bases short, with 11 bases between. The CDR3 runs 14 residues.

V and J are TRBV19 and TRBJ2-2, with D possibly matching TRBD1 (6 bases). Trimming removed 10 bases at V and 2 bases at J, with 14 bases between. This CDR3 is 14 amino acids long. Germline V gene data show CDR1 as LNHDA and CDR2 as SQIVND (reference sequence). Written as DNA, the CDR3 is TGTGCCACCGGCAGGGGCCTCAACACCGGGGAGCTGTTTTTT. Residues: CATGRGLNTGELFF.

The chain has TRBV5-4 and TRBJ2-7; TRBD2 might be the D (6 bases). Germline lookup yields CDR1 SGHNT and CDR2 YYREEE (reference sequence). V was trimmed by 5 bases and J by 1 base, leaving 19 bases between them. CDR3 length equals 16 residues. CDR3 DNA: TGTGCCAGCAGTCCGATACGACGGGGAGGATCCTACGAGCAGTACTTC. Encoded protein: CASSPIRRGGSYEQYF.

A few counts support this clone. The rearrangement uses TRBV7-9 and TRBJ2-7; D possibly corresponds to TRBD1 (5 bases). Per the germline V gene, CDR1 is SEHNR and CDR2 is FQNEAQ (reference sequence). The CDR3 consists of 12 residues. V was cut by 4 bases and J by 3 bases, with 7 bases left in between. CDR3 bases: TGTGCCAGCAGCTGGCAGGGCTACGAGCAGTACTTC. Protein sequence: CASSWQGYEQYF. The full variable domain, in which reference TRBV7-9 and TRBJ2-7 provide the parts outside the CDR3, is DTGVSQNPRHKITKRGQNVTFRCDPISEHNRLYWYRQTLGQGPEFLTYFQNEAQLEKSRLLSDRFSAERPKGSFSTLEIQRTEQGDSAMYLCASSWQGYEQYFGPGTRLTVT.

The chain carries TRBV27 and TRBJ2-1, with D uncertain. V was cut by 3 bases and J by 8 bases, with 11 bases left in between. The germline V gene has CDR1 MNHEY and CDR2 SMNVEV (reference sequence). The CDR3 is made up of 13 amino acids. Here the CDR3 DNA reads TGTGCCAGCAGTTTCCGTCGCTATCATGAGCAGTTCTTC. It encodes CASSFRRYHEQFF.

The count of this clone is one. The V call is TRBV4-2, the J call TRBJ2-5; 7 nucleotides agree with TRBD2. The V segment lost 3 bases and the J segment 5 bases; nucleotides outside the gene matches: 9. CDR3 length equals 15 residues. From germline, CDR1 is LGHNA and CDR2 YNFKEQ. The CDR3 loop reads CASSQERTRGETQYF. The DNA of the CDR3 is TGTGCCAGCAGCCAGGAACGGACTAGAGGGGAGACCCAGTACTTC.

J is TRBJ1-2 and V is TRBV25-1; tentatively, D is TRBD1 (5 bases). The V gene lost 6 bases and the J gene lost 4 bases, with 12 bases spanning the gap. This CDR3 spans 13 amino acids. Germline V gene lookup returns CDR1 MGHDK and CDR2 SYGVNS. This CDR3 is CASRGGAGYGYTF. CDR3 in DNA: TGTGCCAGCAGGGGGGGAGCGGGCTATGGCTACACCTTC.

This clone was seen a handful of times. The rearrangement joins TRBV19 to TRBJ2-5, with 7 positions matching TRBD2. The CDR3 contains 15 residues. Trimming at V came to 6 bases and at J to 2 bases, leaving 9 bases not matched to a gene. Germline V gene lookup returns CDR1 LNHDA and CDR2 SQIVND (reference sequence). The CDR3 sequence is CASSPYISGQETQYF. The DNA for the CDR3 is TGTGCCAGTAGCCCCTACATTAGCGGGCAAGAGACCCAGTACTTC.

This chain joins TRBV28 and TRBJ2-7; possibly TRBD2 for D (5 bases). The CDR3 spans 17 residues. CDR1 is MDHEN, CDR2 SYDVKM, per germline. The ends were cut back, 0 bases at V and 6 bases at J, with 21 bases in the middle. DNA of the CDR3: TGTGCCAGCAGTTTATGGGAGGAGGCCGGGCGAGGGTCCGAGCAGTACTTC. It is translated as CASSLWEEAGRGSEQYF.

The chain recombines TRBV29-1 with TRBJ2-3, with 10 bases fitting TRBD2. CDR3 length: 14 residues. Germline CDR1 and CDR2: SQVTM and ANQGSEA. Trimming at V came to 5 bases and at J to 4 bases, leaving 6 bases not matched to a gene. In nucleotides, the CDR3 is TGCAGCGTTAATCCTAGCGGGAGCTCAGATACGCAGTATTTT. Translating gives CSVNPSGSSDTQYF.

This clone was picked up a small number of times. The rearrangement joins TRBV28 to TRBJ1-5; perhaps TRBD1 as D (5 bases). CDR3 length: 14 amino acids. Trimming removed 3 bases from V and 5 bases from J, with 11 bases in between. The germline V gene has CDR1 MDHEN and CDR2 SYDVKM. The CDR3: CASSFWRGHQPQHF. The CDR3 DNA reads as TGTGCCAGCAGTTTCTGGAGGGGCCATCAGCCCCAGCATTTT.

The V call is TRBV7-2, the J call TRBJ2-5, with D possibly TRBD1 on 6 matching bases. Germline CDR1 SGHTA, CDR2 FQGNSA. The V end lost 7 bases, the J end lost 5 bases, and 17 bases lay between the germline ends. This CDR3 spans 14 amino acids. CDR3 DNA: TGTGCCAGCACCGGCCTGGGGGCGGCTGAGACCCAGTACTTC. This gives the protein CASTGLGAAETQYF.

This chain joins TRBV4-1 and TRBJ2-1, with 13 bases aligning to TRBD2. The CDR3 totals 18 residues. Germline loops: CDR1 MGHRA, CDR2 YSYEKL. The junction had 6 bases not matched to a gene; V was cut back by 0 bases and J by 4 bases. The CDR3 nucleotides are TGCGCCAGCAGCCAAGACCCTGGGACTAGCGGGACGTACAATGAGCAGTTCTTC. This codes for CASSQDPGTSGTYNEQFF.

This rearrangement joins TRBV12-5 to TRBJ2-3; no reliable D call. Germline CDR1 reads LGHNT; CDR2 reads FRNRAP. Trimming removed 6 bases from V and 4 bases from J, with 11 bases in between. The CDR3 has 13 amino acids. The CDR3 nucleotides read TGTGCTAGTGGCATCATCAGTCCAGATACGCAGTATTTT. This sequence encodes CASGIISPDTQYF.

The DNA for the CDR3 is TGTGCCAGCAGCTTAGGCAAGGGACTAGCGGGAGGTGAGCAGTTCTTC. Translating gives CASSLGKGLAGGEQFF. This rearrangement joins TRBV7-9 to TRBJ2-1; 15 nucleotides match TRBD2. The CDR3 runs to 16 residues. J gave up 9 bases and V 1 base, and 4 bases lay outside the gene matches. Germline CDR1 and CDR2: SEHNR and FQNEAQ (reference sequence).

This clone turned up a few times. This chain links TRBV19 with TRBJ2-6, with a weak D call TRBD2 (6 bases). The CDR3 sequence is 18 residues long. Germline V gives CDR1 LNHDA, CDR2 SQIVND (reference sequence). V lost 7 bases, J lost 2 bases, and 21 bases lay in between. The CDR3 spells CASNPGRTLRAGANVLTF. CDR3 DNA: TGTGCCAGTAACCCCGGGAGAACCCTACGGGCTGGGGCCAACGTCCTGACTTTC. Drawing the rest from reference TRBV19 and TRBJ2-6, the complete variable domain is DGGITQSPKYLFRKEGQNVTLSCEQNLNHDAMYWYRQDPGQGLRLIYYSQIVNDFQKGDIAEGYSVSREKKESFPLTVTSAQKNPTAFYLCASNPGRTLRAGANVLTFGAGSRLTVL.

V is TRBV30 and J is TRBJ1-2; D might be TRBD1 (6 bases). Germline CDR1 reads GTSNPN; CDR2 reads SVGIG (reference sequence). This CDR3 is 14 amino acids long. Trimming removed 3 bases at V and 2 bases at J, with 13 bases between. The CDR3 DNA reads TGTGCCTGGAGACAAGGACAGCTGAACTATGGCTACACCTTC. As protein: CAWRQGQLNYGYTF.

V gene TRBV11-2 combines with J gene TRBJ1-4; no reliable D call. Germline V gene lookup returns CDR1 SGHAT and CDR2 FQNNGV. The CDR3 is 13 residues long. Deletions cut 1 base from V and 5 bases from J, with 5 bases between. CDR3 amino acids: CASSLVHNEKLFF. DNA of the CDR3: TGTGCCAGCAGCTTAGTACACAATGAAAAACTGTTTTTT.

The table lists this clone with a few counts. J is TRBJ1-4 and V is TRBV6-1; 7 bases are a match to TRBD1. The CDR3 runs to 15 residues. V lost 0 bases, J lost 8 bases, and 6 bases stayed unmatched. The V gene's germline CDR1 is MNHNS and CDR2 SASEGT. Here the CDR3 DNA reads TGTGCCAGCAGTGAAGCCGTGACAGGGAGCGAAAAACTGTTTTTT. It translates to CASSEAVTGSEKLFF.

This clone has more than one count but fewer than ten. The chain combines TRBV28 with TRBJ2-1, with D perhaps TRBD1 (6 bases). Germline values: CDR1 MDHEN, CDR2 SYDVKM. This CDR3 spans 15 amino acids. V was clipped by 6 bases and J by 3 bases, with 15 bases between them. CDR3 bases: TGTGCCAGCAGCTCTGGACAGTCTTTCTACAATGAGCAGTTCTTC. Translating it yields CASSSGQSFYNEQFF.

The rearrangement links TRBV7-8 to TRBJ2-5; D call uncertain. The CDR3 covers 13 residues. Trimming cost V 5 bases and J 7 bases, with 14 bases left between them. Germline CDR1 SGHVS, CDR2 FQNEAQ. CDR3 coding DNA: TGTGCCAGCAGCCCTACAGTCGACGGGACCCAGTACTTC. Protein: CASSPTVDGTQYF.

The sample holds a few counts of this clone. J is TRBJ2-3 and V is TRBV18; 7 nucleotides match TRBD2. The V segment lost 11 bases and the J segment 0 bases; nucleotides outside the gene matches: 11. The germline gives CDR1 KGHSH, CDR2 LQKENI. There are 15 residues in the CDR3. Here the CDR3 DNA reads TGTGCCTCCGCGGGGAGGGCCGATAGCACAGATACGCAGTATTTT. Its translation is CASAGRADSTDTQYF.

There are a few counts of this clone. This chain joins TRBV29-1 and TRBJ2-7, with 9 bases aligning to TRBD1. From germline, CDR1 is SQVTM and CDR2 ANQGSEA. This CDR3 has 13 residues. The V segment lost 5 bases and the J segment 3 bases; nucleotides outside the gene matches: 5. CDR3 DNA sequence: TGCAGCGTTCCGGGACAGGGCATCTACGAGCAGTACTTC. Translating it yields CSVPGQGIYEQYF.

The chain has TRBV5-6 and TRBJ2-1; a possible D gene is TRBD2 (5 bases). The ends were cut back, 3 bases at V and 12 bases at J, with 19 bases in the middle. The germline gives CDR1 SGHDT, CDR2 YYEEEE. The CDR3 has 14 residues. The CDR3, as DNA: TGTGCCAGCAGCTCTCGGGGTGGGTTTACCGGGCAGTTCTTC. This gives the protein CASSSRGGFTGQFF.

The chain has TRBV10-3 and TRBJ2-3; 8 positions match TRBD1. Germline V gives CDR1 ENHRY, CDR2 SYGVKD. The ends lost 0 bases at V and 4 bases at J; junction bases unmatched: 6. The CDR3 covers 16 residues. The DNA of the CDR3 is TGTGCCATCAGTGAGTCTCAAGACAGGGGAGCAGATACGCAGTATTTT. The encoded protein is CAISESQDRGADTQYF.

This sequence joins TRBV27 and TRBJ1-2, with 9 bases identical to TRBD1. The CDR3 is made up of 15 amino acids. Trimming at V came to 4 bases and at J to 4 bases, leaving 7 bases not matched to a gene. The V gene's germline CDR1 is MNHEY and CDR2 SMNVEV (reference sequence). In DNA, the CDR3 is TGTGCCAGCAGTTCACGGGACAGGGATTTCTATGGCTACACCTTC. This translates into CASSSRDRDFYGYTF.

With respect to this clone: One end of the junction fails to match germline, which may point to a read error. This CDR3 reads CASRPGRSAITTREAQYF. The DNA for the CDR3 is TGTGCCAGCAGACCGGGTCGGAGTGCCATAACGACGAGAGAGGCCCAGTACTTC. The rearrangement uses TRBV7-9 and TRBJ2-5, with unresolved D. The germline gives CDR1 SEHNR, CDR2 FQNEAQ (reference sequence). CDR3 length: 18 residues.